This T cell receptor beta chain was sequenced in a study of human T cells and chemical hapten exposure. Broader study findings: After DPC sensitization, TCRs above 1 in 1000 frequency showed no change.

The germline CDR1 and CDR2 sequences are ENHRY and SYGVKD. The CDR3 sequence is 16 residues long. V trimming: 2 bases; J trimming: 6 bases; junction bases outside the gene matches: 6. Individual cDNA molecules each carried unique molecular identifiers attached by the library. Per the original data handling: Across samples, TCR counts had a median of roughly 96,000 and ranged from roughly 23,224 to 690,600. Via MiXCR, TCRdb re-called the 5' RACE reads, giving one row per CDR3 protein. The V and J calls follow TCRdb's processing rather than the paper's. This table has about 140,000 distinct CDR3 sequences, 4.1% appearing once. Someone pulled total RNA out of unfractionated whole blood. This clonotype came up a few times. Its antigen is undetermined.

The rearrangement joins TRBV10-3 to TRBJ1-5, with 11 nucleotides matching TRBD1. The clonotype was recovered from a female donor in good health. The CDR3 DNA is TGTGCCATCAGTGAGCCGGGACAGGGGGTGGGTCAGCCCCAGCATTTT. This codes for CAISEPGQGVGQPQHF.